Shown below are 10 T cell receptor beta chains from a single sample sequenced in a study of blood T cell repertoires in COVID-19. Here immunoSEQ multiplex PCR was the method, and the copy in TCRdb shows in-frame clones only, minus some. The data contain about 670,000 clones, 75% to 90% of them singletons. Sequenced: peripheral blood. Source of these receptors: a young woman with acute or convalescent COVID-19.

V gene TRBV6-4 combines with J gene TRBJ1-1; the D is unclear. The CDR3 spans 13 residues. V shed 5 bases and J shed 1 base, with 8 bases lying between them. CDR1 is MRHNA, CDR2 SNTAGT, per germline. CDR3 sequence reads: CASSSDSNTEAFF. In nucleotides, the CDR3 is TGTGCCAGCAGTTCCGACTCGAACACTGAAGCTTTCTTT.

The gene calls are TRBV15 and TRBJ1-5; no reliable D call. The CDR3 contains 15 residues. The ends were cut back, 4 bases at V and 2 bases at J, with 12 bases in the middle. The germline gives CDR1 LNHNV, CDR2 YYDKDF (reference sequence). The chain's CDR3 is CATSKEGVGNQPQHF. The CDR3 nucleotides read TGTGCCACCAGCAAGGAGGGAGTTGGCAATCAGCCCCAGCATTTT.

This sequence joins TRBV6-1 and TRBJ2-7, with TRBD1 matching 10 bases. The CDR3 runs 14 residues. V was pared by 3 bases and J by 7 bases, with 6 bases of the junction left unmatched. Per germline, CDR1 MNHNS and CDR2 SASEGT. Written as DNA, the CDR3 is TGTGCCAGCAGTGACCGACAGGGGGCGGGGGAGCAGTACTTC. Its protein is CASSDRQGAGEQYF.

This chain joins TRBV19 and TRBJ1-2; weak D call: TRBD1 (6 bases). V was cut by 3 bases and J by 0 bases, with 14 bases left in between. The CDR3 consists of 16 residues. Germline CDR1 is LNHDA and CDR2 is SQIVND (reference sequence). CDR3 bases: TGTGCCAGTAGTATCGACTGGACAGATACTAACTATGGCTACACCTTC. The encoded protein is CASSIDWTDTNYGYTF.

The chain joins TRBV3-1 (or the pseudogene TRBV3-2) to TRBJ1-1, with 8 bases that match TRBD1. J gave up 6 bases and V 3 bases, and 9 bases lay outside the gene matches. From germline, CDR1 is LGHDT and CDR2 YNNKEL (reference sequence). CDR3 length: 15 residues. CDR3 in amino acids: CASSHLPGQESEAFF. The CDR3 coding sequence is TGTGCCAGCAGCCATCTTCCGGGACAGGAATCTGAAGCTTTCTTT.

In regard to this clone: Other DNA sequences in this sample translate to the same CDR3. The chain couples TRBV27 to TRBJ2-7; 11 nucleotides align to TRBD1. The CDR3 has 14 residues. The germline CDR1 and CDR2 sequences are MNHEY and SMNVEV (reference sequence). V lost 5 bases to trimming and J lost 3 bases; unmatched junction nucleotides: 3. The CDR3 DNA is TGTGCCAGCAGTACTGGGACAGGGGGCTACGAGCAGTACTTC. Amino acid sequence: CASSTGTGGYEQYF.

For the CDR3, the DNA is TGTGCCAGCAGCTTCCCCGGGACTAGCGGGGCTAGCACCGGGGAGCTGTTTTTT. It yields the protein CASSFPGTSGASTGELFF. This sequence joins TRBV9 and TRBJ2-2, with TRBD2 identical over 13 bases. After removal of 4 bases from V and 4 bases from J, the junction contained 10 bases not matched to a gene. The germline V gene encodes CDR1 SGDLS and CDR2 YYNGEE. CDR3 length: 18 amino acids. The full variable domain, rest sourced from reference TRBV9 and TRBJ2-2, is DSGVTQTPKHLITATGQRVTLRCSPRSGDLSVYWYQQSLDQGLQFLIQYYNGEERAKGNILERFSAQQFPDLHSELNLSSLELGDSALYFCASSFPGTSGASTGELFFGEGSRLTVL.

This clone appeared a single time. The V and J genes are TRBV7-9 and TRBJ1-2; 8 nucleotides agree with TRBD1. The CDR3 loop spans 14 amino acids. The junction had 5 bases not matched to a gene; V was cut back by 2 bases and J by 6 bases. CDR1 SEHNR and CDR2 FQNEAQ come from the germline V gene (reference sequence). CDR3 amino acids: CASSLKAGGNGYTF. CDR3 DNA: TGTGCCAGCAGCTTAAAGGCAGGGGGCAATGGCTACACCTTC.

The rearrangement links TRBV21-1 to TRBJ2-7; the table's D call of TRBD2 was not tested on the DNA. TRBV21-1 is an annotated pseudogene. This CDR3 has 17 amino acids. The CDR3 sequence: CASSKLLAGIPAYEQYF. CDR3 nucleotides: TGTGCCAGCAGCAAACTACTAGCGGGGATACCCGCCTACGAGCAGTACTTC.

The CDR3 here is CASNTGLAGGSNEQFF. CDR3 DNA sequence: TGTGCCAGCAATACAGGACTAGCGGGGGGATCTAATGAGCAGTTCTTC. The gene calls are TRBV2 and TRBJ2-1; 14 nucleotides align to TRBD2. This CDR3 has 16 amino acids. From germline, CDR1 is SNHLY and CDR2 FYNNEI. J lost 7 bases, V lost 7 bases, and 9 bases had no gene match.